The 23 T cell receptor beta chains reported below all come from one sample, sequenced in a study of blood T cell repertoires in COVID-19. Repertoires were generated with immunoSEQ multiplex PCR, while TCRdb's copy carries only in-frame clones and drops some. The sample has about 210,000 clones; 89% are singletons. Material: peripheral blood. The receptors here all came from a woman between 40 and 50 years old with acute or convalescent COVID-19.

The chain recombines TRBV10-3 with TRBJ2-3; 10 bases align to TRBD2. After removal of 0 bases from V and 3 bases from J, the junction contained 6 bases not matched to a gene. The CDR3 sequence is 17 residues long. Germline assignment: CDR1 ENHRY and CDR2 SYGVKD. The CDR3 sequence is CAISESSGGAWTDTQYF. Here the CDR3 DNA reads TGTGCCATCAGTGAGTCGAGCGGGGGGGCTTGGACAGATACGCAGTATTTT.

The chain couples TRBV4-1 to TRBJ1-5; no reliable D call. CDR3 length equals 15 residues. The V end was cut by 0 bases, the J end by 1 base, with 7 bases between. Germline assignment: CDR1 MGHRA and CDR2 YSYEKL. Here the CDR3 DNA reads TGCGCCAGCAGCCAAGAGGCCGGGAGCAATCAGCCCCAGCATTTT. It translates to CASSQEAGSNQPQHF.

This clone showed up just once. The CDR3 DNA is TGTGCCAGCAGCTATTTAGAGGGGGCAAGCAATCAGCCCCAGCATTTT. Amino acids: CASSYLEGASNQPQHF. The chain is built from TRBV2 and TRBJ1-5, with 7 bases that match TRBD1. Germline assignment: CDR1 SNHLY and CDR2 FYNNEI. This CDR3 contains 16 residues. Unmatched junction bases numbered 9, after V lost 6 bases and J lost 1 base. Variable domain in full (rest from reference TRBV2 and TRBJ1-5): EPEVTQTPSHQVTQMGQEVILRCVPISNHLYFYWYRQILGQKVEFLVSFYNNEISEKSEIFDDQFSVERPDGSNFTLKIRSTKLEDSAMYFCASSYLEGASNQPQHFGDGTRLSIL.

The chain carries TRBV2 and TRBJ2-6; D call uncertain. Trimming pared 8 bases from V and 4 bases from J, leaving 12 bases between. In germline, CDR1 is SNHLY, CDR2 FYNNEI. The CDR3 totals 14 residues. The CDR3 spells CASEEGAGANVLTF. The DNA for the CDR3 is TGTGCCAGCGAAGAAGGAGCCGGGGCCAACGTCCTGACTTTC.

In its sample, this clone was seen once. V usage is TRBV30 and J usage is TRBJ1-2, with TRBD1 identical over 7 bases. The CDR3 runs 14 residues. J was trimmed by 7 bases and V by 2 bases; bases with no gene match: 10. The germline V gene encodes CDR1 GTSNPN and CDR2 SVGIG (reference sequence). The CDR3: CAWSWVQGGSGYTF. CDR3 in DNA: TGTGCCTGGAGTTGGGTTCAGGGGGGTTCTGGCTACACCTTC. The whole variable domain, filled in from reference TRBV30 and TRBJ1-2, reads SQTIHQWPATLVQPVGSPLSLECTVEGTSNPNLYWYRQAAGRGLQLLFYSVGIGQISSEVPQNLSASRPQDRQFILSSKKLLLSDSGFYLCAWSWVQGGSGYTFGSGTRLTVV.

The CDR3 loop reads CASSSFRRGAGADTQYF. The DNA of the CDR3 is TGCGCCAGCAGCTCATTCCGGCGGGGGGCCGGCGCAGATACGCAGTATTTT. The chain uses TRBV5-1 and TRBJ2-3, with 8 bases fitting TRBD2. V shed 3 bases and J 4 bases; nucleotides not matched to a gene: 13. The CDR3 runs 17 residues. The germline gives CDR1 SGHRS, CDR2 YFSETQ.

The V and J genes are TRBV7-7 and TRBJ2-5, with D perhaps TRBD1 (7 bases). The CDR3 loop spans 15 amino acids. Trimming stripped 4 bases from V and 4 bases from J, with 16 bases between. Germline V gives CDR1 SSHAT, CDR2 FNYEAQ (reference sequence). CDR3 in amino acids: CASSYKGAGGETQYF. CDR3 bases: TGTGCCAGCAGCTATAAGGGGGCCGGGGGAGAGACCCAGTACTTC.

The chain couples TRBV6-5 to TRBJ1-5; D not resolved. The CDR3 is 16 residues long. Germline CDR1 MNHEY, CDR2 SVGAGI. With 0 bases removed from V and 4 bases from J, the gap between germline ends came to 13 bases. CDR3 bases: TGTGCCAGCAGTTACTCGAACAGCCCTGGGAATCAGCCCCAGCATTTT. Translated: CASSYSNSPGNQPQHF.

V gene TRBV7-8 combines with J gene TRBJ2-5; the match to TRBD1 covers 10 bases. Germline V CDR1 and CDR2: SGHVS, FQNEAQ. This CDR3 contains 16 residues. The V segment lost 5 bases and the J segment 5 bases; nucleotides outside the gene matches: 11. The CDR3 DNA sequence: TGTGCCAGCAGCACAATATACGACAGGGGGCGGGAGACCCAGTACTTC. It codes for CASSTIYDRGRETQYF.

This clone is a singleton in its sample. The gene calls are TRBV6-2 or TRBV6-3 and TRBJ1-6, with 9 bases identical to TRBD1. Germline CDR1 reads MNHEY; CDR2 reads SVGEGT. The V gene end was trimmed by 6 bases and the J gene end by 7 bases; junction bases not matched to a gene: 7. The CDR3 length is 15 residues. CDR3 region: CASSRDRAINSPLHF. The CDR3 bases are TGTGCCAGCAGCAGGGACAGGGCCATCAATTCACCCCTCCACTTT.

The J gene is TRBJ1-6, the V gene TRBV2; the D is unclear. The CDR3 extends over 16 amino acids. V lost 3 bases to trimming and J lost 8 bases, with 17 bases between them. Germline values: CDR1 SNHLY, CDR2 FYNNEI. The CDR3 DNA reads as TGTGCCAGCAGTGAGCCTGGTGAGGGCTGGGATTCACCCCTCCACTTT. Translating gives CASSEPGEGWDSPLHF.

This clone was counted many times. The CDR3 nucleotides read TGTGCCAGCTCACCATATGTTACAGACTCTGGAAACACCATATATTTT. Translating it yields CASSPYVTDSGNTIYF. The chain uses TRBV18 and TRBJ1-3; no clear D gene. CDR1 and CDR2 (germline): KGHSH, LQKENI. CDR3 length: 16 residues. V lost 2 bases and J 0 bases, leaving 11 bases between the germline ends.

The rearrangement links TRBV18 to TRBJ1-2, with D unresolved. Germline V gives CDR1 KGHSH, CDR2 LQKENI. V lost 5 bases to trimming and J lost 8 bases, with 18 bases between them. CDR3 length: 14 residues. The CDR3 is CASSLGPRLEGYTF. CDR3 sequence (DNA): TGTGCCAGCTCATTGGGCCCACGCCTCGAGGGCTACACCTTC.

This clone was seen only once. The CDR3: CATPRTDRETQYF. The CDR3 nucleotides are TGTGCCACCCCTCGAACCGACAGGGAAACGCAGTATTTT. This chain uses TRBV15 with TRBJ2-3; 7 bases are shared with TRBD1. This CDR3 region has 13 residues. CDR1 and CDR2 (germline): LNHNV, YYDKDF (reference sequence). The V and J ends lost 8 bases and 9 bases, in that order; junction bases with no gene match: 11. Supplemented by reference TRBV15 and TRBJ2-3, the full variable domain reads DAMVIQNPRYQVTQFGKPVTLSCSQTLNHNVMYWYQQKSSQAPKLLFHYYDKDFNNEADTPDNFQSRRPNTSFCFLDIRSPGLGDTAMYLCATPRTDRETQYFGPGTRLTVL.

This clone was counted once. V and J are TRBV2 and TRBJ1-1; D not resolved. The CDR3 extends over 13 amino acids. Germline V gives CDR1 SNHLY, CDR2 FYNNEI. V lost 6 bases to trimming and J lost 1 base, with 9 bases between them. CDR3 coding DNA: TGTGCCAGCAGCCGGGGTAAGAACACTGAAGCTTTCTTT. Protein product: CASSRGKNTEAFF.

This chain links TRBV24-1 with TRBJ2-3; the D gene is possibly TRBD2 (7 bases). V was clipped by 3 bases and J by 4 bases, with 16 bases between them. Germline V gene sequence: CDR1 KGHDR, CDR2 SFDVKD. The CDR3 covers 16 residues. Here the CDR3 DNA reads TGTGCCACCAGTGATGCGGCGCTAGGGGGGGCAGATACGCAGTATTTT. Translated, it gives CATSDAALGGADTQYF.

The V call is TRBV9, the J call TRBJ1-2; TRBD1 aligns across 7 bases. Germline V gene lookup returns CDR1 SGDLS and CDR2 YYNGEE. V dropped 5 bases and J dropped 6; count of bases not matched to a gene: 10. There are 14 residues in the CDR3. The CDR3 DNA sequence: TGTGCCAGCAGGGTTACAGGGGACTTCCATGGCTACACCTTC. This codes for CASRVTGDFHGYTF.

The V and J genes are TRBV3-1 (or the pseudogene TRBV3-2) and TRBJ1-5, with unresolved D. CDR3 length: 14 amino acids. Per germline, CDR1 LGHDT and CDR2 YNNKEL (reference sequence). V was pared by 2 bases and J by 9 bases, with 14 bases between. The CDR3 nucleotides read TGTGCCAGCAGCCAAACAAACGCCTCGCCGCCCCAGCATTTT. Its translation is CASSQTNASPPQHF.

This chain links TRBV14 with TRBJ1-1; D gene unclear. V was trimmed by 0 bases and J by 0 bases, leaving 8 bases between them. The CDR3 consists of 15 residues. Germline V gives CDR1 SGHDN, CDR2 FVKESK. CDR3 protein: CASSQDLLMNTEAFF. DNA for the CDR3: TGTGCCAGCAGCCAAGATTTACTGATGAACACTGAAGCTTTCTTT.

The chain recombines TRBV6-1 with TRBJ2-1, with TRBD2 matching 12 bases. The CDR3 sequence is 18 residues long. Germline values: CDR1 MNHNS, CDR2 SASEGT. Germline trimming cut 1 base from V and 9 bases from J; bases unmatched to any gene: 13. The CDR3 coding sequence is TGTGCCAGCAGTGAAGTTTGGGCTAGCGGGGGGGATAGGTCTGAGCAGTTCTTC. This encodes CASSEVWASGGDRSEQFF.

This rearrangement joins TRBV5-1 to TRBJ2-7; D is possibly TRBD1 (6 bases). Looked up from germline, CDR1 is SGHRS and CDR2 is YFSETQ. V shed 5 bases and J shed 0 bases, with 6 bases lying between them. The CDR3 has 12 amino acids. As DNA, the CDR3 is TGCGCCAGCAGACAGGGCTCCTACGAGCAGTACGTC. Residues: CASRQGSYEQYV.

The J gene is TRBJ1-2, the V gene TRBV5-1; a weak D match, TRBD1 (6 bases). The CDR3 runs to 17 residues. CDR1 and CDR2 (germline): SGHRS, YFSETQ. Trimming stripped 4 bases from V and 4 bases from J, with 23 bases between. The CDR3 DNA sequence: TGCGCCAGCAGCCAGGGACAAACTCCCCGTGGTATCTATGGCTACACCTTC. Its protein is CASSQGQTPRGIYGYTF.

This chain joins TRBV27 and TRBJ2-1; possibly TRBD1 for D (6 bases). The V end lost 6 bases, the J end lost 5 bases, and 11 bases lay between the germline ends. CDR1 and CDR2 from the germline V gene are MNHEY and SMNVEV (reference sequence). This CDR3 spans 13 amino acids. The CDR3 DNA follows: TGTGCCAGCAGCCCGACAGGTAACAATGAGCAGTTCTTC. Residues: CASSPTGNNEQFF.